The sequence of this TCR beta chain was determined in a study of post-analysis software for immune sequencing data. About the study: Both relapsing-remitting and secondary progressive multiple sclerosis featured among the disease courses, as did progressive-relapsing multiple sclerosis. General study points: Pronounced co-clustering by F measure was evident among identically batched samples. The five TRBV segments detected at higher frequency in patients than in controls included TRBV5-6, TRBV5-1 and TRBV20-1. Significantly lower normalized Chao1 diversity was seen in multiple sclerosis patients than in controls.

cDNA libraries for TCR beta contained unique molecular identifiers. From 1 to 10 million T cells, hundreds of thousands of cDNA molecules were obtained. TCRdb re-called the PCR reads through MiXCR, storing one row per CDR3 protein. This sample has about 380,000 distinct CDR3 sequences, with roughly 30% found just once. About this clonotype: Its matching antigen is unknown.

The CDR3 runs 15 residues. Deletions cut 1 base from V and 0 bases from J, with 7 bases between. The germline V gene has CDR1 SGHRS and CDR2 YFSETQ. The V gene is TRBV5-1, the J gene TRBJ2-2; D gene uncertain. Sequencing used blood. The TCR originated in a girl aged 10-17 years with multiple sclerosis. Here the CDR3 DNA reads TGCGCCAGCAGCTTGCGCAGCGCGAACACCGGGGAGCTGTTTTTT. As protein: CASSLRSANTGELFF. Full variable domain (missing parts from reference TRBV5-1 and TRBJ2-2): KAGVTQTPRYLIKTRGQQVTLSCSPISGHRSVSWYQQTPGQGLQFLFEYFSETQRNKGNFPGRFSGRQFSNSRSEMNVSTLELGDSALYLCASSLRSANTGELFFGEGSRLTVL.